The present TCR beta chain was sequenced within a study of shared T cell receptors in the human thymus. Only in-frame clones appear in the TCRdb table, and some are missing; sequencing was by immunoSEQ multiplex PCR. In the table there are more than 550,000 clones, 80% to 90% of which are singletons. Germline CDR1 MGHDK, CDR2 SYGVNS. CDR3 length: 15 residues. Trimming shortened V by 3 bases and J by 0 bases, and 9 bases separated the two germline ends. These data also formed part of another study, on human thymus T cells.

The receptor comes from a girl under two years old with a congenital heart defect. The chain combines TRBV25-1 with TRBJ2-1; possible D gene TRBD2, 6 bases. The specimen was thymocytes. CDR3: CASSDGAGSYNEQFF. CDR3 DNA sequence: TGTGCCAGCAGTGATGGAGCGGGCTCCTACAATGAGCAGTTCTTC.